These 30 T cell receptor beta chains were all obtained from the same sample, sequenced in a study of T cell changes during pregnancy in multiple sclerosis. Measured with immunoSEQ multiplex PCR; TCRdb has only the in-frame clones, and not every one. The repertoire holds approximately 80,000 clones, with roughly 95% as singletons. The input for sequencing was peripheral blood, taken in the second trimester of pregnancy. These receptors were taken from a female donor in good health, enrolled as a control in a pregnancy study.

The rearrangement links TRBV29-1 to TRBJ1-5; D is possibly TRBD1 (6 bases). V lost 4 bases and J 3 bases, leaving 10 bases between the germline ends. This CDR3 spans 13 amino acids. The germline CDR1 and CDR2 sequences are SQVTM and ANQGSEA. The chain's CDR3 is CSVADRNNQPQHF. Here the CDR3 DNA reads TGCAGCGTTGCTGACAGGAACAATCAGCCCCAGCATTTT.

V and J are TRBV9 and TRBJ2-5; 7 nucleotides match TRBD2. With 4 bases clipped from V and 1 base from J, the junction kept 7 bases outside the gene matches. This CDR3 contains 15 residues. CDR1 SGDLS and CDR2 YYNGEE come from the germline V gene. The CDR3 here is CASSTHTSAQETQYF. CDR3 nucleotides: TGTGCCAGCAGCACCCATACTAGCGCCCAAGAGACCCAGTACTTC.

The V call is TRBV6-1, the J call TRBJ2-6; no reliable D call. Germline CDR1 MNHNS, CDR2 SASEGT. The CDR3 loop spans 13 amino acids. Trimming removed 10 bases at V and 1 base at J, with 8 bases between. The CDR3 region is CATYPSGANVLTF. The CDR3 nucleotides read TGTGCCACCTACCCTTCTGGGGCCAACGTCCTGACTTTC.

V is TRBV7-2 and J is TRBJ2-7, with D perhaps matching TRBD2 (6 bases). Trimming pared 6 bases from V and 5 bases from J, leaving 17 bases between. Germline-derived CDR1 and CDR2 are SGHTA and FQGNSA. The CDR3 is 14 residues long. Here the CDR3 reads CASRPGLFENEQYF. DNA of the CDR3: TGTGCCAGCAGACCGGGACTTTTTGAAAACGAGCAGTACTTC.

The chain's CDR3 is CASSLGQGVRKDSPLHF. The CDR3 DNA follows: TGTGCCAGCAGCTTGGGGCAGGGGGTTAGGAAGGATTCACCCCTCCACTTT. The rearrangement joins TRBV5-4 to TRBJ1-6; 7 positions match TRBD1. J was trimmed by 8 bases and V by 0 bases; bases with no gene match: 11. The germline V gene encodes CDR1 SGHNT and CDR2 YYREEE (reference sequence). The CDR3 has 17 amino acids.

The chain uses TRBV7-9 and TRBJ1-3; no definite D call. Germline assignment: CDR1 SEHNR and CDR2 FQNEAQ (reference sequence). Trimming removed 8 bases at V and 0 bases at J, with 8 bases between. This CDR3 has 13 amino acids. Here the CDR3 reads CASGLSSGNTIYF. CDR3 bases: TGTGCCAGCGGACTGAGCTCTGGAAACACCATATATTTT.

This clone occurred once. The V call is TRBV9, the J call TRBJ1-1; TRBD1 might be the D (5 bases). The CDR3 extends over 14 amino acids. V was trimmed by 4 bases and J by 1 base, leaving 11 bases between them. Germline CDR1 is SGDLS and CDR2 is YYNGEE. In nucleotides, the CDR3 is TGTGCCAGCAGCACCCTTGACAGGAACACTGAAGCTTTCTTT. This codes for CASSTLDRNTEAFF.

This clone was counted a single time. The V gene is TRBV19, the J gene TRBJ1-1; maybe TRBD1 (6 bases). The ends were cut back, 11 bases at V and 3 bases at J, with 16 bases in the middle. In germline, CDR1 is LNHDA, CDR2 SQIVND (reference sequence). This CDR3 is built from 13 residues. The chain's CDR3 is CASPPPGDTEAFF. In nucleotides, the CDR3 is TGTGCCTCTCCACCCCCAGGGGACACTGAAGCTTTCTTT.

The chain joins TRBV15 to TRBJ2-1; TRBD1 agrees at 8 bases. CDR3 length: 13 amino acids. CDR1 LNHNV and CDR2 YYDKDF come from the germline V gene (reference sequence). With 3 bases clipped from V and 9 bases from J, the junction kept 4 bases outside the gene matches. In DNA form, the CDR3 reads TGTGCCACCAGCAGGACAGGGGTAGGTGAGCAGTTCTTC. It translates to CATSRTGVGEQFF.

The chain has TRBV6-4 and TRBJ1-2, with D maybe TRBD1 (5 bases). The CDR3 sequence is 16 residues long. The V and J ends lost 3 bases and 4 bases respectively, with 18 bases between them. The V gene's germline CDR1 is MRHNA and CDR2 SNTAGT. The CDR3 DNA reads TGTGCCAGCAGTGAGAGCGGGACTCTGCTAGGCTATGGCTACACCTTC. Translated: CASSESGTLLGYGYTF.

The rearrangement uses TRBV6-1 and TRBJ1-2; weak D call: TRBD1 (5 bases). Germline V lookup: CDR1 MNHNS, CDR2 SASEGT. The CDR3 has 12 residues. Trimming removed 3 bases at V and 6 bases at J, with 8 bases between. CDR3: CASSEQGNGYTF. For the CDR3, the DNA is TGTGCCAGCAGTGAGCAGGGCAATGGCTACACCTTC.

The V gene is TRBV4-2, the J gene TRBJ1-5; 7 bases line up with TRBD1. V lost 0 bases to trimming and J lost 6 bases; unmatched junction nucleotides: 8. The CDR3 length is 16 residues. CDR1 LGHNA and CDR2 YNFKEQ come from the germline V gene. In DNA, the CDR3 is TGTGCCAGCAGCCAAGACCCCAGGGGGGATGGTCAGCCCCAGCATTTT. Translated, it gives CASSQDPRGDGQPQHF.

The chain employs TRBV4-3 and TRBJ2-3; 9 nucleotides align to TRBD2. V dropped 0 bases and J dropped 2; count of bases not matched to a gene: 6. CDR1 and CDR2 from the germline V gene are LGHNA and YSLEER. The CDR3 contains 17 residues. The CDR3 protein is CASSQDRAGGPTDTQYF. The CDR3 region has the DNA TGCGCCAGCAGCCAAGATCGGGCGGGGGGGCCCACAGATACGCAGTATTTT.

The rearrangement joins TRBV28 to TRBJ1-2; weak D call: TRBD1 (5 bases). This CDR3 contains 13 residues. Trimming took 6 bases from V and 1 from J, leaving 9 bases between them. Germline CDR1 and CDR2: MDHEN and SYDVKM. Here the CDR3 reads CASRSTDNYGYTF. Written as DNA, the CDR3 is TGTGCCAGCAGGTCGACAGATAACTATGGCTACACCTTC.

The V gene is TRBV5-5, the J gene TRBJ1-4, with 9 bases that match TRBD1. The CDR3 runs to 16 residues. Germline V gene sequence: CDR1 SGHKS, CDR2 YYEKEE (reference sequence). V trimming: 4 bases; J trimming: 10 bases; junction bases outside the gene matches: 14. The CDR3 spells CASSPNRGQGSAKLFF. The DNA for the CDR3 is TGTGCCAGCAGCCCCAACCGGGGACAGGGATCCGCAAAACTGTTTTTT. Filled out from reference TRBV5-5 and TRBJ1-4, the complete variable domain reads DAGVTQSPTHLIKTRGQQVTLRCSPISGHKSVSWYQQVLGQGPQFIFQYYEKEERGRGNFPDRFSARQFPNYSSELNVNALLLGDSALYLCASSPNRGQGSAKLFFGSGTQLSVL.

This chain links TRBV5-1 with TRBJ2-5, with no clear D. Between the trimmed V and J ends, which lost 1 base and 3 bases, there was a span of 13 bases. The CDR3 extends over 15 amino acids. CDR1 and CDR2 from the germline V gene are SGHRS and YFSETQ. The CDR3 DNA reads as TGCGCCAGCAGCTTGAATCCAGGAAGAGAAGAGACCCAGTACTTC. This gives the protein CASSLNPGREETQYF. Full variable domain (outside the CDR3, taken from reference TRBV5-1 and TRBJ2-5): KAGVTQTPRYLIKTRGQQVTLSCSPISGHRSVSWYQQTPGQGLQFLFEYFSETQRNKGNFPGRFSGRQFSNSRSEMNVSTLELGDSALYLCASSLNPGREETQYFGPGTRLLVL.

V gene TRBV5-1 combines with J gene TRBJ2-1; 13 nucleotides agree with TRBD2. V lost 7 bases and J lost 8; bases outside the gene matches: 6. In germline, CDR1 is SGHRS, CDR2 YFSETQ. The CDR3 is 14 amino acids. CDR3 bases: TGCGCCAGCGGACGGACTAGCGGGGGAGATGAGCAGTTCTTC. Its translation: CASGRTSGGDEQFF.

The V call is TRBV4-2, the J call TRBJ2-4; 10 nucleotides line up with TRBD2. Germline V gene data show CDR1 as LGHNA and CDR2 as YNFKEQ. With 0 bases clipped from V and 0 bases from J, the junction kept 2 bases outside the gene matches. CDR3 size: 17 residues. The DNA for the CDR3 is TGTGCCAGCAGCCAAGATACTAGCGGGGTAGCCAAAAACATTCAGTACTTC. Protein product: CASSQDTSGVAKNIQYF.

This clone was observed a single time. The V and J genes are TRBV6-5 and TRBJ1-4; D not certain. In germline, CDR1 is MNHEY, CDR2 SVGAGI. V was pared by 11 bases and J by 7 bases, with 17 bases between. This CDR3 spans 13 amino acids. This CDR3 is CAATRMLGEKLFF. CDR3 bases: TGTGCCGCCACCAGGATGTTAGGTGAAAAACTGTTTTTT.

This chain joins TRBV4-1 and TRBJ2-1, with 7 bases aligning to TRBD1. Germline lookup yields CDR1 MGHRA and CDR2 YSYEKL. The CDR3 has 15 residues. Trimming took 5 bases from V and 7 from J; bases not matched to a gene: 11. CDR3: CASSSRQGLSNEQFF. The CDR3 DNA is TGCGCCAGCAGCTCCCGACAGGGTTTAAGTAATGAGCAGTTCTTC.

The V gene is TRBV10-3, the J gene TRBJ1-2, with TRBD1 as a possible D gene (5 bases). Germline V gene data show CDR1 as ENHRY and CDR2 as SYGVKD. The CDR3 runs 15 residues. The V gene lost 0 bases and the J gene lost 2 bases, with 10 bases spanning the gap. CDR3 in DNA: TGTGCCATCAGTGAGTCCGCAGGGCCGAACTATGGCTACACCTTC. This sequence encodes CAISESAGPNYGYTF.

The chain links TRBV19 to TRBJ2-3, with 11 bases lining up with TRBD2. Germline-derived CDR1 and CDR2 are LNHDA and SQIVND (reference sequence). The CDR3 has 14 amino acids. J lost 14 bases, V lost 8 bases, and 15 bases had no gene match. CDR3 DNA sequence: TGTGCCAGTTCTAGAGGGACTAGCGGCCCTAGCCCGTATTTT. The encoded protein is CASSRGTSGPSPYF.

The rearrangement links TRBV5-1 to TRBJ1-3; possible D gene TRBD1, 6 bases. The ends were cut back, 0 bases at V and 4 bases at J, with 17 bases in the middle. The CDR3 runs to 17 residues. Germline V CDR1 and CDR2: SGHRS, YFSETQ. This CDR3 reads CASSLVGRGLSGNTIYF. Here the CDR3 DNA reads TGCGCCAGCAGCTTGGTTGGCAGGGGTCTCTCCGGAAACACCATATATTTT.

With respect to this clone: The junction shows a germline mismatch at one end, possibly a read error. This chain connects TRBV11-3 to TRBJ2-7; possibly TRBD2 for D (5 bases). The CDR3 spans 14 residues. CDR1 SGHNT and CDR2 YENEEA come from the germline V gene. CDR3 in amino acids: CASSLETTSYEQYF. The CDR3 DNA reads TGTGCCAGCAGCCTAGAGACTACTAGCTACGAGCAGTACTTC.

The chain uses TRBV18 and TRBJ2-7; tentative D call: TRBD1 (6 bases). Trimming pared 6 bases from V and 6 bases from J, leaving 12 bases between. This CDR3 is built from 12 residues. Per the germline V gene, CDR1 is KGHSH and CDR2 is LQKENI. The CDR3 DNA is TGTGCCAGCTCCCCAACAGGGCGCGAGCAGTACTTC. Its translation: CASSPTGREQYF.

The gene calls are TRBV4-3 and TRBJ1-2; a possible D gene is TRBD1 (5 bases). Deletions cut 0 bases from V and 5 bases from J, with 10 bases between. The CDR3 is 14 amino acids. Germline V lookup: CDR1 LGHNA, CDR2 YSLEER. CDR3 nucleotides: TGCGCCAGCAGCCAAGATGTGGGGGGGTATGGCTACACCTTC. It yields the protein CASSQDVGGYGYTF.

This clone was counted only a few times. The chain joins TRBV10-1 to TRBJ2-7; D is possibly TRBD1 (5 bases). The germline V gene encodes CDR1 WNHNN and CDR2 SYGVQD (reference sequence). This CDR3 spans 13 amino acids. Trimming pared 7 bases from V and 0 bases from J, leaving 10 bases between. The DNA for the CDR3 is TGCGCCAGCAAACAGACAGCCTCCTACGAGCAGTACTTC. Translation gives CASKQTASYEQYF.

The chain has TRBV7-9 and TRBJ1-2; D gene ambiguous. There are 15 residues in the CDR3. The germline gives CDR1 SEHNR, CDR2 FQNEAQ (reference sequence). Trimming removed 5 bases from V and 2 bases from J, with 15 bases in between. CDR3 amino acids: CASSLAGFENYGYTF. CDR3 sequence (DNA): TGTGCCAGCAGCCTCGCCGGTTTCGAGAACTATGGCTACACCTTC.

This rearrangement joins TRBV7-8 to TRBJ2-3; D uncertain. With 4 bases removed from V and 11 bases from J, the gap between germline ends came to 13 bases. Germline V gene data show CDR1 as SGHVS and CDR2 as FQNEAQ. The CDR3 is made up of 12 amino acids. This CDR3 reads CASSSQAIGQYF. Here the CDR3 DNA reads TGTGCCAGCAGCTCCCAGGCCATAGGGCAGTATTTT.

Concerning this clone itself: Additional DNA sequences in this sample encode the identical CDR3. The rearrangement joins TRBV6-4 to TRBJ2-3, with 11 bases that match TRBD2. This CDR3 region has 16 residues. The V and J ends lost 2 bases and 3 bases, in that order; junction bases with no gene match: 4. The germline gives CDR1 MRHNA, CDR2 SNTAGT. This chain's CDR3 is CASSDLAGGSTDTQYF. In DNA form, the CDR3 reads TGTGCCAGCAGTGACCTAGCGGGGGGTTCGACAGATACGCAGTATTTT.